Presented here are 29 T cell receptor beta chains from one specimen sequenced in a study of T cells after yellow fever vaccination. TCRdb ran MiXCR on the 5' RACE reads and lists one entry per CDR3 protein. Found here are hundreds of thousands of distinct CDR3 sequences, around an eighth of them singletons; the top ten hold 14% to 15%. The source material was PBMCs, sampled on the day of the yellow fever booster vaccination. Receptors originate from a man aged 25 to 45 who received the YFV17D yellow fever vaccine.

The sample holds a few counts of this clonotype. This rearrangement joins TRBV12-3 or TRBV12-4 to TRBJ2-3; unclear D gene. CDR3 size: 14 residues. Trimming left V 5 bases short and J 4 bases short, with 13 bases between. The CDR3 is CASSPGSYPDTQYF. CDR3 nucleotide sequence: TGTGCCAGCAGTCCCGGGTCTTATCCAGATACGCAGTATTTT.

This chain joins TRBV28 and TRBJ2-7; TRBD2 aligns across 16 bases. The CDR3 is 18 residues long. V was clipped by 4 bases and J by 4 bases; unmatched bases: 10. Germline CDR1 is MDHEN and CDR2 is SYDVKM. CDR3 sequence: CASSSPGLAGGPSYEQYF. CDR3 in DNA: TGTGCCAGCAGTTCGCCGGGACTAGCGGGAGGGCCCTCGTACGAGCAGTACTTC. The full variable domain, its missing parts supplied by reference TRBV28 and TRBJ2-7, is DVKVTQSSRYLVKRTGEKVFLECVQDMDHENMFWYRQDPGLGLRLIYFSYDVKMKEKGDIPEGYSVSREKKERFSLILESASTNQTSMYLCASSSPGLAGGPSYEQYFGPGTRLTVT.

A few counts support this clonotype. The gene calls are TRBV20-1 and TRBJ2-7, with a possible D match to TRBD2 (6 bases). Trimming removed 3 bases from V and 6 bases from J, with 18 bases in between. From germline, CDR1 is DFQATT and CDR2 SNEGSKA (reference sequence). This CDR3 comprises 14 residues. Here the CDR3 reads CSASPGTAGLEQYF. In DNA, the CDR3 is TGCAGTGCTAGCCCTGGGACTGCCGGCCTCGAGCAGTACTTC.

This clonotype appeared a few times. This chain links TRBV6-1 with TRBJ2-3, with D unclear. Germline V gives CDR1 MNHNS, CDR2 SASEGT. Trimming stripped 7 bases from V and 8 bases from J, with 10 bases between. There are 11 residues in the CDR3. CDR3 region: CASNREITQYF. The CDR3 region has the DNA TGTGCCAGCAATCGAGAGATTACGCAGTATTTT.

The chain is built from TRBV3-1 and TRBJ2-3; the match to TRBD2 covers 7 bases. The length of the CDR3 is 16 residues. The J segment lost 4 bases and the V segment lost 0 bases, leaving 7 bases of the junction unmatched. The germline V gene has CDR1 LGHDT and CDR2 YNNKEL (reference sequence). The CDR3 DNA follows: TGTGCCAGCAGCCAAGATGTTCGACTAGCCTCAGATACGCAGTATTTT. Protein product: CASSQDVRLASDTQYF.

This clonotype was seen a handful of times. This CDR3 is CASSLRLGEAFF. In DNA form, the CDR3 reads TGTGCCAGCAGCTTGAGGTTAGGTGAAGCTTTCTTT. The chain carries TRBV5-5 and TRBJ1-1; D is uncertain. The germline gives CDR1 SGHKS, CDR2 YYEKEE (reference sequence). V gave up 1 base and J gave up 7 bases, with 8 bases separating them. The CDR3 totals 12 residues.

The chain combines TRBV11-2 with TRBJ2-7; no reliable D call. Germline-derived CDR1 and CDR2 are SGHAT and FQNNGV. Trimming shortened V by 3 bases and J by 7 bases, and 13 bases separated the two germline ends. The CDR3 loop spans 13 amino acids. As DNA, the CDR3 is TGTGCCAGCAGCTTTCGGGCAGTTTGGGAGCAGTACTTC. Translating gives CASSFRAVWEQYF.

This clonotype was recorded a few times. The rearrangement links TRBV6-2 or TRBV6-3 to TRBJ2-7; D may correspond to TRBD1 or TRBD2 (6 bases each). The germline V and J ends were trimmed by 6 bases and 3 bases, with 15 bases remaining between them. CDR1 and CDR2 (germline): MNHEY, SVGEGT. The CDR3 is 14 amino acids. The DNA for the CDR3 is TGTGCCAGCAGGGAGGGGGGCGCACGCTACGAGCAGTACTTC. Translated, it gives CASREGGARYEQYF.

This clonotype was detected a few times. The chain combines TRBV4-1 with TRBJ2-7, with 9 bases that match TRBD1. The length of the CDR3 is 14 residues. V shed 1 base and J 6 bases; nucleotides not matched to a gene: 4. The germline V gene has CDR1 MGHRA and CDR2 YSYEKL. CDR3 bases: TGCGCCAGCAGCCAAGCCGGGACAGGGTTCGAGCAGTACTTC. It is translated as CASSQAGTGFEQYF.

This clonotype was observed a handful of times. The chain couples TRBV12-3 or TRBV12-4 to TRBJ1-6, with no clear D. The CDR3 loop spans 16 amino acids. V gave up 7 bases and J gave up 7 bases, with 20 bases separating them. CDR3 sequence reads: CASTHHSGLGNSPLHF. CDR3 in DNA: TGTGCCAGCACTCACCACTCCGGGCTGGGAAATTCACCCCTCCACTTT.

V gene TRBV9 combines with J gene TRBJ2-1; unclear D gene. V shed 3 bases and J shed 2 bases, with 9 bases lying between them. This CDR3 is 14 amino acids long. The germline gives CDR1 SGDLS, CDR2 YYNGEE. CDR3 bases: TGTGCCAGCAGCGGAGCTGGGCCCTACAATGAGCAGTTCTTC. This codes for CASSGAGPYNEQFF.

This clonotype was counted at least ten times. The V call is TRBV7-2, the J call TRBJ2-5; 12 nucleotides agree with TRBD2. CDR1 and CDR2 (germline): SGHTA, FQGNSA. This CDR3 has 16 amino acids. Trimming removed 6 bases from V and 4 bases from J; junction bases left unmatched: 9. CDR3: CASRLGLAGRAETQYF. Written as DNA, the CDR3 is TGTGCCAGCAGACTCGGACTAGCGGGAAGGGCAGAGACCCAGTACTTC.

CDR3 in amino acids: CASSLWISTRGEDLNEQFF. DNA of the CDR3: TGTGCCAGCAGTTTATGGATTTCGACTAGAGGGGAAGATTTGAATGAGCAGTTCTTC. The chain couples TRBV12-3 or TRBV12-4 to TRBJ2-1; TRBD2 is a possible D gene (6 bases). V was clipped by 2 bases and J by 7 bases, with 27 bases between them. The CDR3 runs 19 residues.

This chain joins TRBV5-1 and TRBJ1-4; D gene uncertain. CDR3 size: 14 residues. Germline CDR1 SGHRS, CDR2 YFSETQ. The germline V and J ends were trimmed by 4 bases and 7 bases, with 14 bases remaining between them. Here the CDR3 DNA reads TGCGCCAGCAGCGAGGGAGTGGGAGGTGAAAAACTGTTTTTT. Amino acid sequence: CASSEGVGGEKLFF.

V usage is TRBV28 and J usage is TRBJ1-2; a possible D gene is TRBD1 (6 bases). The CDR3 length is 13 residues. V dropped 6 bases and J dropped 7 bases, with 15 bases sitting between them. Germline V gene data show CDR1 as MDHEN and CDR2 as SYDVKM. The CDR3 loop reads CASRTLQGAGYTF. CDR3 bases: TGTGCCAGCAGAACCCTACAGGGAGCTGGCTACACCTTC.

The chain employs TRBV28 and TRBJ2-3; D is ambiguous. The germline CDR1 and CDR2 sequences are MDHEN and SYDVKM. The germline V and J ends were trimmed by 6 bases and 5 bases, with 18 bases remaining between them. The CDR3 is 15 amino acids. Here the CDR3 DNA reads TGTGCCAGCAGCCTGGGTGCAGCAGGTGGAGATACGCAGTATTTT. Amino acid sequence: CASSLGAAGGDTQYF.

The chain carries TRBV7-2 and TRBJ2-1; TRBD1 is a possible D gene (5 bases). Trimming removed 6 bases from V and 8 bases from J, with 11 bases in between. CDR3 length: 12 amino acids. Germline V gene lookup returns CDR1 SGHTA and CDR2 FQGNSA. CDR3 loop: CASRFQGYEQFF. The CDR3 nucleotides read TGTGCCAGCAGATTCCAGGGATATGAGCAGTTCTTC.

J is TRBJ2-7 and V is TRBV7-2; D remains ambiguous. This CDR3 comprises 15 residues. Trimming took 5 bases from V and 2 from J, leaving 16 bases between them. Per the germline V gene, CDR1 is SGHTA and CDR2 is FQGNSA. CDR3 in amino acids: CASSPKANVPYEQYF. The CDR3 bases are TGTGCCAGCAGCCCCAAAGCCAATGTACCCTACGAGCAGTACTTC.

This clonotype was seen ten or more times. This chain connects TRBV5-1 to TRBJ2-1; TRBD2 aligns across 9 bases. V was clipped by 0 bases and J by 4 bases; unmatched bases: 5. CDR1 and CDR2 (germline): SGHRS, YFSETQ. The CDR3 runs to 16 residues. This CDR3 reads CASSLAPSGTYNEQFF. The CDR3 DNA is TGCGCCAGCAGCTTGGCCCCTAGCGGGACGTACAATGAGCAGTTCTTC.

This clonotype was seen only a few times. V and J are TRBV12-3 or TRBV12-4 and TRBJ2-5; 13 bases map to TRBD2. The CDR3 is 16 amino acids. The J segment lost 2 bases and the V segment lost 6 bases, leaving 6 bases of the junction unmatched. The CDR3 reads CASSPVLAGGQETQYF. For the CDR3, the DNA is TGTGCCAGCAGCCCAGTACTAGCGGGAGGGCAAGAGACCCAGTACTTC.

This clonotype was detected a few times. V is TRBV3-1 and J is TRBJ2-1; tentatively, D is TRBD2 (5 bases). Germline V CDR1 and CDR2: LGHDT, YNNKEL (reference sequence). The CDR3 covers 16 residues. Trimming stripped 1 base from V and 8 bases from J, with 18 bases between. As DNA, the CDR3 is TGTGCCAGCAGCCAAGGGAAGCGAACGGGGTCCGATGAGCAGTTCTTC. Residues: CASSQGKRTGSDEQFF.

This clonotype was counted only a few times. This chain links TRBV7-2 with TRBJ2-7, with D perhaps matching TRBD1 or TRBD2 (5 bases each). Trimming stripped 8 bases from V and 2 bases from J, with 13 bases between. The CDR3 is 13 residues long. Germline V gene data show CDR1 as SGHTA and CDR2 as FQGNSA. The CDR3, as DNA: TGTGCCAGCGCCAGGGAGCGAACCTACGAGCAGTACTTC. Amino acid sequence: CASARERTYEQYF. Together with reference TRBV7-2 and TRBJ2-7, the CDR3 gives the full variable domain: GAGVSQSPSNKVTEKGKDVELRCDPISGHTALYWYRQSLGQGLEFLIYFQGNSAPDKSGLPSDRFSAERTGGSVSTLTIQRTQQEDSAVYLCASARERTYEQYFGPGTRLTVT.

The genes are TRBV24-1 and TRBJ2-2; TRBD2 aligns across 7 bases. Trimming cost V 4 bases and J 5 bases; bases outside gene matches: 3. The CDR3 contains 14 residues. Germline loops: CDR1 KGHDR, CDR2 SFDVKD. CDR3 nucleotide sequence: TGTGCCACCAGTGAGAGCGGGACTACCGGGGAGCTGTTTTTT. It translates to CATSESGTTGELFF.

This clonotype was observed a few times. The rearrangement links TRBV7-4 to TRBJ2-3; no clear D. This CDR3 comprises 15 residues. Germline-derived CDR1 and CDR2 are SGHVT and SQSDAQ. The V end was cut by 4 bases, the J end by 3 bases, with 14 bases between. CDR3 sequence (DNA): TGTGCCAGCAGCTCCGCCCGCCTGGGGACAGATACGCAGTATTTT. This gives the protein CASSSARLGTDTQYF.

This sequence joins TRBV3-1 and TRBJ2-2, with D possibly being TRBD1 or TRBD2 (6 bases each). The CDR3 sequence is 18 residues long. The germline gives CDR1 LGHDT, CDR2 YNNKEL (reference sequence). Trimming removed 7 bases at V and 5 bases at J, with 26 bases between. The CDR3 here is CASTLFGGQRVGTGELFF. The CDR3 DNA follows: TGTGCCAGCACCCTATTCGGGGGACAACGCGTGGGGACCGGGGAGCTGTTTTTT.

V and J are TRBV6-5 and TRBJ2-2, with TRBD1 matching over 7 bases. This CDR3 is 17 amino acids long. J was trimmed by 3 bases and V by 3 bases; bases with no gene match: 10. Germline CDR1 reads MNHEY; CDR2 reads SVGAGI. The CDR3 spells CASSYDLRQGYTGELFF. The CDR3 nucleotides read TGTGCCAGCAGTTATGACCTTCGACAGGGTTACACCGGGGAGCTGTTTTTT.

This clonotype has a handful of counts. The chain links TRBV5-4 to TRBJ2-3, with TRBD2 matching 14 bases. Germline CDR1 SGHNT, CDR2 YYREEE (reference sequence). The CDR3 totals 16 residues. V trimming: 4 bases; J trimming: 4 bases; junction bases outside the gene matches: 5. CDR3 loop: CASSQGLAGAADTQYF. CDR3 in DNA: TGTGCCAGCAGCCAGGGACTAGCGGGGGCGGCAGATACGCAGTATTTT.

V usage is TRBV2 and J usage is TRBJ2-1; the D gene is possibly TRBD2 (6 bases). This CDR3 region has 15 residues. Germline CDR1 is SNHLY and CDR2 is FYNNEI. V was trimmed by 4 bases and J by 0 bases, leaving 10 bases between them. CDR3: CASSAGLTSYNEQFF. Here the CDR3 DNA reads TGTGCCAGCAGTGCCGGACTAACCTCCTACAATGAGCAGTTCTTC.

To note about this clonotype: The CDR3 does not close with the conserved phenylalanine or tryptophan, likely indicating a read error. Because the CDR3's place on the DNA is in doubt, the DNA is left out and the CDR3 is given as listed by TCRdb. V is TRBV7-8 and J is TRBJ2-5; TRBD1 is the table's D call, not checked against the DNA. Per the germline V gene, CDR1 is SGHVS and CDR2 is FQNEAQ. The CDR3 is 13 residues long, ends included. CDR3 region: CASSLQAAGPLLV.